The TCR beta chain under discussion was sequenced for a study of blood T cell repertoires in COVID-19. Study as a whole: Acute and convalescent COVID-19 specimens originated in the United States, Italy and Spain. Sources were T cells, B-cell-depleted T cells, or PBMCs; the material itself was cDNA or gDNA.

CDR1 is SGHTA and CDR2 is FQGNSA in the germline V gene. This CDR3 has 13 amino acids. V shed 6 bases and J shed 8 bases, with 15 bases lying between them. Original methodology: Cell counts per sample came from amplifying reference gene primers. Profiled with immunoSEQ multiplex PCR; TCRdb holds only in-frame clones, not every one. The DNA was the basis for D and trimming; V, J and clone size are from that table. This repertoire shows tens of thousands of clones, 80% to 95% found once; its top ten account for 2.9%. This TCR came from a man aged 70 or older with active COVID-19. The chain has TRBV7-2 and TRBJ2-3; D is possibly TRBD2 (5 bases). The specimen sequenced was peripheral blood. CDR3 region: CASREVAGGTQYF. The DNA of the CDR3 is TGTGCCAGCAGGGAGGTAGCCGGAGGTACGCAGTATTTT.